The T cell receptor (beta chain) described here comes from a study of early T cells in non-severe SARS-CoV-2 infection. About the research overall: Bulk RNA isolated from unsorted whole blood underwent sequencing; chains were not paired.

Between the trimmed V and J ends, which lost 2 bases and 1 base, there was a span of 9 bases. This CDR3 contains 15 residues. Germline V gives CDR1 SGHKS, CDR2 YYEKEE (reference sequence). MiXCR, run by TCRdb on the 5' RACE reads, gives a single entry per CDR3 protein. The table lists about 110,000 distinct CDR3 sequences, 10% to 15% of them singletons. The TCR comes from an adult who was a healthcare worker with PCR-confirmed SARS-CoV-2 infection or an uninfected control (not recorded which). The chain couples TRBV5-5 to TRBJ2-2; D is perhaps TRBD2 (6 bases). This specimen consisted of whole blood, obtained at baseline. Here the CDR3 reads CASSFRDLNTGELFF. Written as DNA, the CDR3 is TGTGCCAGCAGCTTCCGGGACTTGAACACCGGGGAGCTGTTTTTT. Looking up the rest from reference TRBV5-5 and TRBJ2-2 gives the full variable domain: DAGVTQSPTHLIKTRGQQVTLRCSPISGHKSVSWYQQVLGQGPQFIFQYYEKEERGRGNFPDRFSARQFPNYSSELNVNALLLGDSALYLCASSFRDLNTGELFFGEGSRLTVL.